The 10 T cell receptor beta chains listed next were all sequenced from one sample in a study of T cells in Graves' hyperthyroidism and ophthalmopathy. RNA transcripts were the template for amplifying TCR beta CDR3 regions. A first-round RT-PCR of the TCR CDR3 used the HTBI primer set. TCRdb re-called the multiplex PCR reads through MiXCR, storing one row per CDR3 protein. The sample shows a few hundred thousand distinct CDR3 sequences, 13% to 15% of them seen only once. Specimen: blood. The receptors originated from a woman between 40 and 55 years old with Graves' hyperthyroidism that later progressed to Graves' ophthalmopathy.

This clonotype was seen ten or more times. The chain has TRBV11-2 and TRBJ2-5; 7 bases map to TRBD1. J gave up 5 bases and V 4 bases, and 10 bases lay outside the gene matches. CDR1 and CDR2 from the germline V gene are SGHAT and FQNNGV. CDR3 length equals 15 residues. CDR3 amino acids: CASSSGTASEETQYF. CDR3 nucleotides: TGTGCCAGCAGCTCCGGGACAGCAAGTGAGGAGACCCAGTACTTC.

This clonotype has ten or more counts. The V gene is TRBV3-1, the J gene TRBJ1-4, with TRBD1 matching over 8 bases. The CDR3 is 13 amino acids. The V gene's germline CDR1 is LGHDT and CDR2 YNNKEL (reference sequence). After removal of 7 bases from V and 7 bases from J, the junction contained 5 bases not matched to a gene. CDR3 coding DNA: TGTGCCAGCACGCGGGGACAGGCTGAAAAACTGTTTTTT. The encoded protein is CASTRGQAEKLFF.

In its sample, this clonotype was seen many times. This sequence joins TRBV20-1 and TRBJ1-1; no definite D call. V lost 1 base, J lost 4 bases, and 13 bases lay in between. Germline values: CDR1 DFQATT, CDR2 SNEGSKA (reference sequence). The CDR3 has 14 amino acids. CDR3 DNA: TGCAGTGCTAGAGCGCGGCAGGTCTCCACTGAAGCTTTCTTT. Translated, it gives CSARARQVSTEAFF.

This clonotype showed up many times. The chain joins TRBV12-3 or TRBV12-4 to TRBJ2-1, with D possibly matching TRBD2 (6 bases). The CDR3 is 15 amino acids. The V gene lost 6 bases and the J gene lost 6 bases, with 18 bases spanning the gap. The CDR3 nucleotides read TGTGCCAGCAGAAAGATAATAGCGGAGACCAATGAGCAGTTCTTC. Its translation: CASRKIIAETNEQFF.

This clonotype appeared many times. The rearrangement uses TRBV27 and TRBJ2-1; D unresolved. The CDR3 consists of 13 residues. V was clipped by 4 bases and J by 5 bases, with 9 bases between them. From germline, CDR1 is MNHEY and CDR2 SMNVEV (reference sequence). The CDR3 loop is CASSSPLHNEQFF. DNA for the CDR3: TGTGCCAGCAGTTCCCCCCTCCACAATGAGCAGTTCTTC.

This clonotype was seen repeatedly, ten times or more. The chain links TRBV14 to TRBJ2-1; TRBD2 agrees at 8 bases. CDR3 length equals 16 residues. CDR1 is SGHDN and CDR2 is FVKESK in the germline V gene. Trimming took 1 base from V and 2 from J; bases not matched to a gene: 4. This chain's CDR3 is CASSQGRGRPYNEQFF. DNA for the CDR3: TGTGCCAGCAGCCAAGGGCGCGGGAGGCCCTACAATGAGCAGTTCTTC.

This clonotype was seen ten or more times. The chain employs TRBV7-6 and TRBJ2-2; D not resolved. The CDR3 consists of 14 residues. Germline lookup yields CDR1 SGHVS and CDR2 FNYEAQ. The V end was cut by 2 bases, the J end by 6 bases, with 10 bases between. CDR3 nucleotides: TGTGCCAGCAGCTTAAACGACATAGCCGGGGAGCTGTTTTTT. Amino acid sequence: CASSLNDIAGELFF.

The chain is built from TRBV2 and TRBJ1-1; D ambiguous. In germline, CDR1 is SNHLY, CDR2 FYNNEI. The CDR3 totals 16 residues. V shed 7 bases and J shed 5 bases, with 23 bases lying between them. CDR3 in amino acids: CASIYPIGPGETEAFF. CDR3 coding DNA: TGTGCCAGCATTTACCCTATCGGACCGGGCGAAACTGAAGCTTTCTTT.

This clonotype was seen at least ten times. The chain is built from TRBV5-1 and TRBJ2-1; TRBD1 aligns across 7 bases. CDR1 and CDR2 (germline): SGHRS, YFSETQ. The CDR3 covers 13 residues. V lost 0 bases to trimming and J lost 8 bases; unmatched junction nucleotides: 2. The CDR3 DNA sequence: TGCGCCAGCAGCTTGGGACAGGGAGATGAGCAGTTCTTC. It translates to CASSLGQGDEQFF.

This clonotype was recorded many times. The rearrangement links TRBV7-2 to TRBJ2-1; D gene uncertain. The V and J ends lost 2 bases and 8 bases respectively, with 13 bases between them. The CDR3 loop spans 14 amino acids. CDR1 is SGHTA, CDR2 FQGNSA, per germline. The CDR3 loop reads CASSLWPYFDEQFF. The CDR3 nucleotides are TGTGCCAGCAGCTTATGGCCATACTTCGATGAGCAGTTCTTC. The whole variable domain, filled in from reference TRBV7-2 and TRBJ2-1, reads GAGVSQSPSNKVTEKGKDVELRCDPISGHTALYWYRQSLGQGLEFLIYFQGNSAPDKSGLPSDRFSAERTGGSVSTLTIQRTQQEDSAVYLCASSLWPYFDEQFFGPGTRLTVL.